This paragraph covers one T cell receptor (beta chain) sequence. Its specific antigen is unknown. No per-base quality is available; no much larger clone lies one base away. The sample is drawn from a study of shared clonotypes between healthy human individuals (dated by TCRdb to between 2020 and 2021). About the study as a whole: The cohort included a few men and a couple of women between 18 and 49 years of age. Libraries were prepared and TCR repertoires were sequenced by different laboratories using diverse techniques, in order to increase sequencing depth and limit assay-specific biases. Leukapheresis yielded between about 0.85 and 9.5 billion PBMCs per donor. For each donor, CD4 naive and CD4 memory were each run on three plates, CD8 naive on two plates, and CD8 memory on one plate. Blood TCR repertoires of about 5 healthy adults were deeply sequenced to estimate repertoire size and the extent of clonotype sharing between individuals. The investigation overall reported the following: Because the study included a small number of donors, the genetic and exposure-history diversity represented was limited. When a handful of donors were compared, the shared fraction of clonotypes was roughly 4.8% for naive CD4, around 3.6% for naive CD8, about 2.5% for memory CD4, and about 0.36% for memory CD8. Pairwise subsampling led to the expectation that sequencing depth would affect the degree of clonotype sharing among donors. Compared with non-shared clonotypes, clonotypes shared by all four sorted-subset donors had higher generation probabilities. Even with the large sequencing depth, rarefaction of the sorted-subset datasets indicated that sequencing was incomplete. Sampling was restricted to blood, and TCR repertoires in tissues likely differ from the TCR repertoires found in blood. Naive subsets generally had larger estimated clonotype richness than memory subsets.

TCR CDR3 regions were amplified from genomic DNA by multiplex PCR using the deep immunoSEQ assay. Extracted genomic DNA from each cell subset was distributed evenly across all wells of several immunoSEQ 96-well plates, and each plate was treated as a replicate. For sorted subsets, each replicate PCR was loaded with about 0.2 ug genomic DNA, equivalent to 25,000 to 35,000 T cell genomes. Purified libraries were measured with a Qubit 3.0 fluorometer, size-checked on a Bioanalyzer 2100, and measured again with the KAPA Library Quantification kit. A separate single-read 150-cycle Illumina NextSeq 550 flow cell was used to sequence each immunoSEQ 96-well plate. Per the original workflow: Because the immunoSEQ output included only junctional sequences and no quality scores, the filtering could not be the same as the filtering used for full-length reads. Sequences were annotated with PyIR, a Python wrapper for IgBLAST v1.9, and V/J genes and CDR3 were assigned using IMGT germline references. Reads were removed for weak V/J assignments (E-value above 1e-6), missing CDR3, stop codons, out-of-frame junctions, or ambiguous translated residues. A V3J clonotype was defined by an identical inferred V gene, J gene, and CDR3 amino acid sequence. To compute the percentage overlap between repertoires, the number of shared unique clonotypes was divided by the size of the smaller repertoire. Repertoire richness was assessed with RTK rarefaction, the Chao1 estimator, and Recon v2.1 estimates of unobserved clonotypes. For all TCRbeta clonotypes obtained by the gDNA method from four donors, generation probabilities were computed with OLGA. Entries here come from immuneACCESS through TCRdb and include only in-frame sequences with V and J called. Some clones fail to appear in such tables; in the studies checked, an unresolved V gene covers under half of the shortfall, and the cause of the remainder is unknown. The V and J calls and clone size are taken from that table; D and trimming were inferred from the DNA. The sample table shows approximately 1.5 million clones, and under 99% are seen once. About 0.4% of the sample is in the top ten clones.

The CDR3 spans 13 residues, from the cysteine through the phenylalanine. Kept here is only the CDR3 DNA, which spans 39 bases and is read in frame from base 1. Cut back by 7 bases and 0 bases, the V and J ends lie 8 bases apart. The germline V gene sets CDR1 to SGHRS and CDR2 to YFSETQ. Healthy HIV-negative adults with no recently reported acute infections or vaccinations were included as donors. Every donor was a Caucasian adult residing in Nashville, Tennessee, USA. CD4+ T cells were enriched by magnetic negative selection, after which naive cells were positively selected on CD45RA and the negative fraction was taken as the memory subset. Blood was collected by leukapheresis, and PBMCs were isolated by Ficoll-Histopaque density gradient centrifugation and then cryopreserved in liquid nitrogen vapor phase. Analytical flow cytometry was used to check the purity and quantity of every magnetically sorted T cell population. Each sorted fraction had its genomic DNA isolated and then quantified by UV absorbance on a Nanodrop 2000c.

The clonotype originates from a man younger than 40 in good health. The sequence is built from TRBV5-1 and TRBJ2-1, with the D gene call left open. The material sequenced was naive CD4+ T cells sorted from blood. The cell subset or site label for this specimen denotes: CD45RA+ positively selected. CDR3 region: CASQEPSYNEQFF. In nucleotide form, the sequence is TGCGCCAGCCAGGAGCCCTCCTACAATGAGCAGTTCTTC. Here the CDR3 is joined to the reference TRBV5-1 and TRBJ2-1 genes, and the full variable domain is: KAGVTQTPRYLIKTRGQQVTLSCSPISGHRSVSWYQQTPGQGLQFLFEYFSETQRNKGNFPGRFSGRQFSNSRSEMNVSTLELGDSALYLCASQEPSYNEQFFGPGTRLTVL.